Given below is one T cell receptor beta chain in context. The protocol was immunoSEQ multiplex PCR, while the TCRdb copy is restricted to in-frame clones and leaves out a portion. The profile covers approximately 240,000 clones, with 84% appearing a single time and around 1.5% taken by the ten largest. This sample was included in a study of blood T cell repertoires in COVID-19. Germline V gene data show CDR1 as SGHRS and CDR2 as YFSETQ. With 1 base removed from V and 0 bases from J, the gap between germline ends came to 8 bases. The CDR3 sequence is 16 residues long. The receptor was derived from a woman between 35 and 50 years old who had recovered from COVID-19. Input material: peripheral blood. J is TRBJ2-6 and V is TRBV5-1, with D possibly being TRBD1 (5 bases). The CDR3 DNA is TGCGCCAGCAGCTTGCAGGGCGTCTCTGGGGCCAACGTCCTGACTTTC. Translation gives CASSLQGVSGANVLTF.